A single sample is the source of the 23 T cell receptor beta chains below, sequenced in a study of cytomegalovirus exposure and HLA in healthy donors. Amplification used 60 Vbeta primers and 13 Jbeta primers. Assay used: immunoSEQ multiplex PCR; TCRdb lists only in-frame clones, some missing. Here the sample table reports 75,000 to 90,000 clones. Input material: PBMCs. All receptors come from a woman aged 55-70 years in good health and CMV-seronegative.

The chain uses TRBV4-2 and TRBJ1-2; a weak D match, TRBD1 (6 bases). Germline V gene lookup returns CDR1 LGHNA and CDR2 YNFKEQ. Trimming took off 0 bases at V and 3 bases at J, with 14 bases between the two ends. This CDR3 comprises 16 residues. CDR3 coding DNA: TGTGCCAGCAGCCAAGACCCACTCCGGACAGACTATGGCTACACCTTC. Residues: CASSQDPLRTDYGYTF.

The chain joins TRBV10-3 to TRBJ2-3; 13 positions match TRBD2. The junction had 3 bases not matched to a gene; V was cut back by 0 bases and J by 3 bases. The CDR3 extends over 17 amino acids. CDR1 and CDR2 (germline): ENHRY, SYGVKD. The CDR3 DNA reads as TGTGCCATCAGTGAGTCTATACTAGCGGGAGGGACAGATACGCAGTATTTT. This encodes CAISESILAGGTDTQYF.

The chain combines TRBV6-5 with TRBJ2-7; 13 bases map to TRBD2. CDR3 length equals 15 residues. Germline values: CDR1 MNHEY, CDR2 SVGAGI. The V and J ends lost 4 bases and 10 bases, in that order; junction bases with no gene match: 10. The CDR3 coding sequence is TGTGCCAGCAGTTCCCTGACTAGCGGGAGGACCGACCAGTACTTC. This sequence encodes CASSSLTSGRTDQYF.

The CDR3 loop reads CAISDPRGRGNTIYF. CDR3 bases: TGTGCCATCAGTGATCCCAGGGGACGGGGAAACACCATATATTTT. The chain has TRBV10-3 and TRBJ1-3; possible D gene TRBD1, 6 bases. CDR1 and CDR2 from the germline V gene are ENHRY and SYGVKD. The CDR3 consists of 15 residues. Trimming removed 3 bases at V and 4 bases at J, with 13 bases between.

The CDR3 spells CASSLRQGLGQPQHF. The CDR3 DNA is TGTGCCAGCAGTTTAAGGCAGGGCCTTGGTCAGCCCCAGCATTTT. The chain employs TRBV28 and TRBJ1-5; TRBD1 is a possible D gene (5 bases). V shed 2 bases and J shed 6 bases, with 14 bases lying between them. CDR3 length equals 15 residues. Germline CDR1 is MDHEN and CDR2 is SYDVKM.

The V call is TRBV19, the J call TRBJ2-1, with D perhaps TRBD2 (5 bases). Germline assignment: CDR1 LNHDA and CDR2 SQIVND (reference sequence). Trimming removed 7 bases at V and 1 base at J, with 14 bases between. The CDR3 has 15 amino acids. The CDR3 nucleotides are TGTGCCAGTACTACGGGAAGAGGATCCTACAATGAGCAGTTCTTC. Its protein is CASTTGRGSYNEQFF.

The chain joins TRBV2 to TRBJ2-7, with 11 bases aligning to TRBD1. This CDR3 region has 15 residues. V lost 6 bases and J lost 3; bases outside the gene matches: 7. The germline V gene encodes CDR1 SNHLY and CDR2 FYNNEI. In DNA, the CDR3 is TGTGCCAGCAGAGCGGACAGGGGGCTCTACTACGAGCAGTACTTC. Protein sequence: CASRADRGLYYEQYF.

This chain uses TRBV15 with TRBJ1-1, with D hard to call. Trimming left V 0 bases short and J 1 base short, with 9 bases between. CDR3 size: 15 residues. From germline, CDR1 is LNHNV and CDR2 YYDKDF (reference sequence). DNA for the CDR3: TGTGCCACCAGCAGAGATTTCCTAAAGAACACTGAAGCTTTCTTT. As protein: CATSRDFLKNTEAFF.

The rearrangement links TRBV5-6 to TRBJ2-5, with TRBD1 matching 8 bases. The V segment lost 5 bases and the J segment 4 bases; nucleotides outside the gene matches: 1. The CDR3 runs 12 residues. Germline loops: CDR1 SGHDT, CDR2 YYEEEE. The CDR3 DNA sequence: TGTGCCAGCAGTACAGGGGGAGAGACCCAGTACTTC. This translates into CASSTGGETQYF.

CDR3 amino acids: CASKKLADSYEQYF. CDR3 sequence (DNA): TGTGCCAGCAAGAAACTAGCGGATTCCTACGAGCAGTACTTC. The chain couples TRBV6-6 to TRBJ2-7, with 8 bases lining up with TRBD2. From germline, CDR1 is MNHNY and CDR2 SVGAGI (reference sequence). Trimming at V came to 7 bases and at J to 1 base, leaving 6 bases not matched to a gene. The CDR3 extends over 14 amino acids.

The chain employs TRBV6-1 and TRBJ1-1, with D possibly matching TRBD1 (5 bases). The CDR3 extends over 15 amino acids. From germline, CDR1 is MNHNS and CDR2 SASEGT. V was trimmed by 8 bases and J by 3 bases, leaving 19 bases between them. CDR3 nucleotide sequence: TGTGCCAGCCGAAGCCAAGGGACTGAGTACACTGAAGCTTTCTTT. The encoded protein is CASRSQGTEYTEAFF.

This chain connects TRBV6-6 to TRBJ1-4; TRBD1 matches at 8 bases. V lost 4 bases, J lost 7 bases, and 5 bases stayed unmatched. This CDR3 spans 14 amino acids. Per the germline V gene, CDR1 is MNHNY and CDR2 is SVGAGI (reference sequence). CDR3 bases: TGTGCCAGCAGTTCTACAGGGGGGGGTGAAAAACTGTTTTTT. It encodes CASSSTGGGEKLFF.

The genes are TRBV19 and TRBJ2-5; maybe TRBD1 (5 bases). The CDR3 is 13 amino acids. The germline gives CDR1 LNHDA, CDR2 SQIVND (reference sequence). The V gene lost 10 bases and the J gene lost 1 base, with 13 bases spanning the gap. The CDR3 reads CATSIQVQETQYF. CDR3 sequence (DNA): TGTGCCACTTCAATACAGGTCCAAGAGACCCAGTACTTC.

V gene TRBV27 combines with J gene TRBJ2-7, with 8 bases aligning to TRBD1. The germline gives CDR1 MNHEY, CDR2 SMNVEV (reference sequence). Unmatched junction bases numbered 11, after V lost 5 bases and J lost 5 bases. The CDR3 is made up of 15 amino acids. DNA for the CDR3: TGTGCCAGCAGTCCGCGGACAGGGACGACGCACGAGCAGTACTTC. This sequence encodes CASSPRTGTTHEQYF.

The gene calls are TRBV11-2 and TRBJ2-5; D might be TRBD2 (6 bases). V dropped 5 bases and J dropped 5 bases, with 15 bases sitting between them. Germline V gives CDR1 SGHAT, CDR2 FQNNGV. The CDR3 is made up of 14 amino acids. The CDR3 region is CASSLGLQRETQYF. The CDR3 DNA sequence: TGTGCCAGCAGCCTGGGACTCCAAAGGGAGACCCAGTACTTC.

The chain joins TRBV7-2 to TRBJ1-1, with D hard to call. Germline CDR1 is SGHTA and CDR2 is FQGNSA. The CDR3 loop spans 13 amino acids. Trimming cost V 5 bases and J 1 base, with 8 bases left between them. In DNA, the CDR3 is TGTGCCAGCAGCCGTCAGGAGAACACTGAAGCTTTCTTT. Its translation: CASSRQENTEAFF.

The chain carries TRBV6-1 and TRBJ2-1; 7 bases fit TRBD2. This CDR3 has 15 amino acids. V trimming: 8 bases; J trimming: 2 bases; junction bases outside the gene matches: 9. Germline V gene data show CDR1 as MNHNS and CDR2 as SASEGT. DNA of the CDR3: TGTGCCAGCCTAAAGGGTCTAGCGGCCTACAATGAGCAGTTCTTC. Its translation: CASLKGLAAYNEQFF.

This CDR3 is CASSQDPDPRPGNEQFF. The CDR3 region has the DNA TGTGCCAGCAGCCAAGATCCCGACCCCCGACCGGGGAATGAGCAGTTCTTC. V and J are TRBV4-2 and TRBJ2-1, with D tentatively TRBD2 (5 bases). V was trimmed by 0 bases and J by 7 bases, leaving 19 bases between them. Germline CDR1 and CDR2: LGHNA and YNFKEQ. The CDR3 covers 17 residues.

The J gene is TRBJ2-7, the V gene TRBV27, with 13 bases matching TRBD2. This CDR3 is 16 amino acids long. Germline assignment: CDR1 MNHEY and CDR2 SMNVEV (reference sequence). The V gene end was trimmed by 6 bases and the J gene end by 2 bases; junction bases not matched to a gene: 7. CDR3 amino acids: CASRLRLAGGTYEQYF. CDR3 bases: TGTGCCAGCAGACTACGACTAGCGGGAGGCACCTACGAGCAGTACTTC.

The chain joins TRBV6-4 to TRBJ2-7; D possibly corresponds to TRBD1 (6 bases). Germline CDR1 reads MRHNA; CDR2 reads SNTAGT. The ends were cut back, 5 bases at V and 6 bases at J, with 20 bases in the middle. This CDR3 has 15 residues. The CDR3 here is CASSPRAGGLGEQYF. For the CDR3, the DNA is TGTGCCAGCAGTCCCCGGGCTGGGGGCCTAGGCGAGCAGTACTTC.

J is TRBJ1-3 and V is TRBV9; D not resolved. The germline gives CDR1 SGDLS, CDR2 YYNGEE. The germline V and J ends were trimmed by 0 bases and 0 bases, with 13 bases remaining between them. CDR3 length: 17 residues. Here the CDR3 reads CASSVEIAGNSGNTIYF. In DNA, the CDR3 is TGTGCCAGCAGCGTAGAGATTGCGGGGAACTCTGGAAACACCATATATTTT.

This rearrangement joins TRBV4-1 to TRBJ2-5; 10 bases match TRBD2. The closer fit of TRBJ2-7 to the DNA end suggests the J call may be wrong. The CDR3 covers 20 residues. The germline CDR1 and CDR2 sequences are MGHRA and YSYEKL. The CDR3 loop reads CASSQDSMGLAYDGSYEQYF. For the CDR3, the DNA is TGCGCCAGCAGCCAAGACTCCATGGGACTAGCGTACGACGGGTCCTACGAGCAGTACTTC.

The chain is built from TRBV7-9 and TRBJ2-7; TRBD2 aligns across 8 bases. CDR1 and CDR2 from the germline V gene are SEHNR and FQNEAQ (reference sequence). This CDR3 has 18 residues. V shed 4 bases, J shed 2 bases, and the junction held 16 bases outside the gene matches. The DNA of the CDR3 is TGTGCCAGCAGCTCCGGGGGGGTTAGCGGGACTTCACCCTACGAGCAGTACTTC. Translating gives CASSSGGVSGTSPYEQYF.